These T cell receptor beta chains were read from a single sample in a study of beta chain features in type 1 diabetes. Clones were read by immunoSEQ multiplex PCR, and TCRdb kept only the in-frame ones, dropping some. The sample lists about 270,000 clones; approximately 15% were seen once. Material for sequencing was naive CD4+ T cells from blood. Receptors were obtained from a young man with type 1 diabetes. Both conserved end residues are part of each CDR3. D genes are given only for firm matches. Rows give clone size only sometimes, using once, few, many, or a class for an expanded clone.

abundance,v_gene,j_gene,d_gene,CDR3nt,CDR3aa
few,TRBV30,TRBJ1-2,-,TGTGCCTGGAGTCCAGTTAACTATGGCTACACCTTC,CAWSPVNYGYTF
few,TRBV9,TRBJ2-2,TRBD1,TGTGCCAGCAGCCTCCGGGACAGGGGTTCTGCCGGGGAGCTGTTTTTT,CASSLRDRGSAGELFF
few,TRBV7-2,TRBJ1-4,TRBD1,TGTGCCAGCAGCACTACAGGGGCGTACCGGGACGGGGAAAAACTGTTTTTT,CASSTTGAYRDGEKLFF
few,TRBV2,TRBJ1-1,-,TGTGCCAGCAGTGGGACTTCGAAAAACACTGAAGCTTTCTTT,CASSGTSKNTEAFF
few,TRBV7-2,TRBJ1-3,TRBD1,TGTGCCAGCAGCTTCCCAAGACAGGGGTTAGCTGGAAACACCATATATTTT,CASSFPRQGLAGNTIYF
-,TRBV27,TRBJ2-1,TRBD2,TGTGCCAGCGGGGCCCGAGCGGGAGGCGCCGGGAGTGAGCAGTTCTTC,CASGARAGGAGSEQFF
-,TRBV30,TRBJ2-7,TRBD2,TGTGCCTGGAGTGCAAGAGCGGGACTGGGGGAGCAGTACTTC,CAWSARAGLGEQYF
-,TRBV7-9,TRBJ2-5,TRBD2,TGTGCCAGCAGCTTATCAACGACTAGCCAGAATCAAGAGACCCAGTACTTC,CASSLSTTSQNQETQYF
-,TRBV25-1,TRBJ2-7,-,TGTGCCAGCAGTGAATACGGCAGATCGGGCGAGCAGTACTTC,CASSEYGRSGEQYF
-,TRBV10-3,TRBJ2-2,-,TGTGCCATCAGTGAGTCCGGACAGTCCCGCGTTACCGGGGAGCTGTTTTTT,CAISESGQSRVTGELFF
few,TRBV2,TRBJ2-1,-,TGTGCCAGCAGTGAGATCGGCTACAATGAGCAGTTCTTC,CASSEIGYNEQFF
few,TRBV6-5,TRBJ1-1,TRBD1,TGTGCCAGCAGTACCGGGACAGGGGTTGGGCGAGCTTTCTTT,CASSTGTGVGRAFF
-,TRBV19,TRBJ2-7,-,TGTGCCAGTAGTATGGGCCGGGACAAAGCCTACGAGCAGTACTTC,CASSMGRDKAYEQYF
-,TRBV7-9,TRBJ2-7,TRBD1,TGTGCCTCCGGGACAGGGCAATACGAGCAGTACTTC,CASGTGQYEQYF